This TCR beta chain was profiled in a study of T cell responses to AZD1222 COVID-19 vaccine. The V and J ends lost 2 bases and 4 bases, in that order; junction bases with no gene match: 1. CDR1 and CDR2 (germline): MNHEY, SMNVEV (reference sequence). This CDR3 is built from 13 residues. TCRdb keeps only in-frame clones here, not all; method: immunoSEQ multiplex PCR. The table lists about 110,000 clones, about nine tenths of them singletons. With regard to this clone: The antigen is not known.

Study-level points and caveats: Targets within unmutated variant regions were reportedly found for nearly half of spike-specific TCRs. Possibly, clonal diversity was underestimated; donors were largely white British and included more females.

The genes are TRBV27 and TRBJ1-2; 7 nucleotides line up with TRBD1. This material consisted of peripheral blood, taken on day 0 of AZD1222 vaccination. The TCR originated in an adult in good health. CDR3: CASSLGDSYGYTF. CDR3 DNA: TGTGCCAGCAGTTTAGGGGACAGCTATGGCTACACCTTC.